Listed below are T cell receptor beta chains from one sample, sequenced in a study of T cell responses to AZD1222 COVID-19 vaccine. Libraries were prepared by immunoSEQ multiplex PCR; TCRdb keeps only in-frame clonotypes and omits some of them. The table shows about 150,000 clones, with approximately 90% occurring only once. The sample here was peripheral blood, taken on day 0 of AZD1222 vaccination. The origin of the receptors is an adult in good health. CDR3s include the opening cysteine and the closing phenylalanine or tryptophan. D genes are given only for firm matches. Not every row has a clone size; where given, it reads once, few, many or a size class.

V gene: TRBV5-6; D gene: .; clone size: .; J gene: TRBJ1-5; CDR3 DNA: TGTGCCAGCAGCGTCGGGGTAATAAATCAGCCCCAGCATTTT; CDR3 protein: CASSVGVINQPQHF
V gene: TRBV30; D gene: .; clone size: .; J gene: TRBJ1-2; CDR3 DNA: TGTGCCTGGAGTGTACTGGTTTCCCAGGCTGGCTACACCTTC; CDR3 protein: CAWSVLVSQAGYTF
V gene: TRBV29-1; D gene: .; clone size: .; J gene: TRBJ1-2; CDR3 DNA: TGCAGCGTTAGAAACGCACAGGGAAATGGCTACACCTTC; CDR3 protein: CSVRNAQGNGYTF
V gene: TRBV9; D gene: TRBD2; clone size: .; J gene: TRBJ2-1; CDR3 DNA: TGTGCCAGCAGCGCCGGGACTAGCGGCTACAATGAGCAGTTCTTC; CDR3 protein: CASSAGTSGYNEQFF
V gene: TRBV4-3; D gene: .; clone size: .; J gene: TRBJ2-3; CDR3 DNA: TGCGCCAGCAGCCACCAAGGCGGATACACAGATACGCAGTATTTT; CDR3 protein: CASSHQGGYTDTQYF
V gene: TRBV12-3/TRBV12-4; D gene: TRBD1; clone size: .; J gene: TRBJ2-7; CDR3 DNA: TGTGCCAGCAGTTTTGGACAGGGCTACGAGCAGTACTTC; CDR3 protein: CASSFGQGYEQYF
V gene: TRBV5-1; D gene: .; clone size: .; J gene: TRBJ1-6; CDR3 DNA: TGCGCCAGCAGCTTGGCAGGAACCTCAAATTCACCCCTCCACTTT; CDR3 protein: CASSLAGTSNSPLHF
V gene: TRBV5-1; D gene: .; clone size: .; J gene: TRBJ2-7; CDR3 DNA: TGCGCCAGCAGCTTAGGCAGTTTCAACGAGCAGTACTTC; CDR3 protein: CASSLGSFNEQYF
V gene: TRBV6-6; D gene: .; clone size: .; J gene: TRBJ1-3; CDR3 DNA: TGTGCCAGCAGTCGATCCTCACCAGACTCTGGAAACACCATATATTTT; CDR3 protein: CASSRSSPDSGNTIYF
V gene: TRBV19; D gene: TRBD2; clone size: few; J gene: TRBJ2-1; CDR3 DNA: TGTGCCAGTAGTGGGTCTAGCGGGAGTTCCTCCTACAATGAGCAGTTCTTC; CDR3 protein: CASSGSSGSSSYNEQFF
V gene: TRBV5-1; D gene: .; clone size: .; J gene: TRBJ2-7; CDR3 DNA: TGCGCCAGCTCTTACGGGATTCACGAGCAGTACTTC; CDR3 protein: CASSYGIHEQYF
V gene: TRBV6-5; D gene: .; clone size: .; J gene: TRBJ2-2; CDR3 DNA: TGTGCCAGCTCCTGGGGGAGCACCGGGGAGCTGTTTTTT; CDR3 protein: CASSWGSTGELFF
V gene: TRBV19; D gene: .; clone size: once; J gene: TRBJ2-2; CDR3 DNA: TGTGCCAGTAGTATATCGGCAGGCAACACCGGGGAGCTGTTTTTT; CDR3 protein: CASSISAGNTGELFF
V gene: TRBV25-1; D gene: TRBD2; clone size: .; J gene: TRBJ2-3; CDR3 DNA: TGTGCCAGCAGTGATCTAATAGCGGGAACAGATACGCAGTATTTT; CDR3 protein: CASSDLIAGTDTQYF
V gene: TRBV7-7; D gene: .; clone size: .; J gene: TRBJ2-5; CDR3 DNA: TGTGCCAGCAGCTTTCTTCCCCGGGAGACCCAGTACTTC; CDR3 protein: CASSFLPRETQYF
V gene: TRBV5-1; D gene: .; clone size: .; J gene: TRBJ2-5; CDR3 DNA: TGCGCCAGCAGCTTACAGGCATCCCAAGAGACCCAGTACTTC; CDR3 protein: CASSLQASQETQYF
V gene: TRBV9; D gene: .; clone size: .; J gene: TRBJ1-2; CDR3 DNA: TGTGCCAGCAGCGTAGGGGCGGGCAGCCCAGGAGGCTACACCTTC; CDR3 protein: CASSVGAGSPGGYTF
V gene: TRBV19; D gene: .; clone size: few; J gene: TRBJ1-2; CDR3 DNA: TGTGCCAGTAGTATTACGCTTGACGGCACCAACTATGGCTACACCTTC; CDR3 protein: CASSITLDGTNYGYTF
V gene: TRBV12-3/TRBV12-4; D gene: .; clone size: few; J gene: TRBJ2-1; CDR3 DNA: TGTGCCAGCAGTTTGGACCCGAGGGAGCAGTTCTTC; CDR3 protein: CASSLDPREQFF
V gene: TRBV9; D gene: TRBD2; clone size: .; J gene: TRBJ2-7; CDR3 DNA: TGTGCCAGCAGCCCCCGGGGGGGGCCCTACGAGCAGTACTTC; CDR3 protein: CASSPRGGPYEQYF
V gene: TRBV7-8; D gene: TRBD1; clone size: few; J gene: TRBJ2-6; CDR3 DNA: TGTGCCAGCAGCTGGACAGGGTTTGGGGCCAACGTCCTGACTTTC; CDR3 protein: CASSWTGFGANVLTF
V gene: TRBV7-2; D gene: .; clone size: once; J gene: TRBJ1-2; CDR3 DNA: TGTGCCAGCAGCCCAAGGTCCGGGTTGGGGGGGTCAACGGGCTACACCTTC; CDR3 protein: CASSPRSGLGGSTGYTF
V gene: TRBV19; D gene: .; clone size: .; J gene: TRBJ1-1; CDR3 DNA: TGTGCCAGTAGTATACAGAGTGAAGCTTTCTTT; CDR3 protein: CASSIQSEAFF
V gene: TRBV20-1; D gene: .; clone size: .; J gene: TRBJ1-2; CDR3 DNA: TGCAGTGCTAGTGACCAGTGGGGTGGCTACACCTTC; CDR3 protein: CSASDQWGGYTF